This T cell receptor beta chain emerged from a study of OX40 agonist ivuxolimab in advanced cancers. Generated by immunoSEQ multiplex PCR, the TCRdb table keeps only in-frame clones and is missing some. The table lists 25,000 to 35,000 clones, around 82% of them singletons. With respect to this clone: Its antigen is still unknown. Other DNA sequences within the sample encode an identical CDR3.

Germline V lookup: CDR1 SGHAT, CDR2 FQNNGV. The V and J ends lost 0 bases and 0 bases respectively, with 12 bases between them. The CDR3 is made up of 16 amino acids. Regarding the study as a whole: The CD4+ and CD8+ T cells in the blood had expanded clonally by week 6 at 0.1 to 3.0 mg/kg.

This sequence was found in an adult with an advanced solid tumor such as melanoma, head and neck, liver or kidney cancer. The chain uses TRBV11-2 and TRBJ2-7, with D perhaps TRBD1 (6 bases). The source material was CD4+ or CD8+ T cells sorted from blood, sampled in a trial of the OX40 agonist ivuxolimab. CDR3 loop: CASSLERGQSSYEQYF. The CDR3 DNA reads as TGTGCCAGCAGCTTAGAAAGAGGACAGAGCTCCTACGAGCAGTACTTC.